The clone carrying this T cell receptor beta chain was counted at least ten times. Its antigen is unknown. Uncontrolled infection, other autoimmune disease, pregnancy and lactation each barred patients from inclusion. Diagnosing involved the use of clinical symptoms, serum thyroxine and TRAb, thyroid ultrasound and orbital computed tomography. These data originate in a study of T cells in Graves' hyperthyroidism and ophthalmopathy. Study overall: Peripheral blood specimens were obtained at initial diagnosis, prior to any treatment. Findings and limits, study-wide: The model anticipated ophthalmopathy a median about six months pre-onset.

There were TCR beta CDR3 regions amplified from RNA transcripts. HTBI primers drove first-round RT-PCR of the TCR CDR3. TCRdb passed the multiplex PCR reads through MiXCR, listing each CDR3 protein once. The sample contains fewer than 350,000 distinct CDR3 sequences, over 15% of which appear only once. The germline gives CDR1 MDHEN, CDR2 SYDVKM. CDR3 length equals 14 residues. Trimming took off 5 bases at V and 8 bases at J, with 16 bases between the two ends. The gene calls are TRBV28 and TRBJ2-1, with D maybe TRBD1 (6 bases). The sample was blood. This TCR derives from a woman aged 40 to 49 with Graves' ophthalmopathy. CDR3 nucleotides: TGTGCCAGCAGTACACTAACAGGGTACGATGAGCAGTTCTTC. Translating it yields CASSTLTGYDEQFF.